The source of this TCR beta chain is a study of T-cell memory formation after mild COVID-19. Study-wide findings and caveats: In pre-infection memory, a portion of responding clones appeared, which suggested that cross-reactive memory joined. There was a balanced CD4/CD8 profile in clones contracting day 15 to 85, and later expanders leaned CD4+.

The CDR3 is 11 amino acids. Germline V gene data show CDR1 as SQVTM and CDR2 as ANQGSEA. The V and J ends lost 5 bases and 5 bases respectively, with 9 bases between them. TCRdb reanalysed the 5' RACE reads using MiXCR and keeps one entry per CDR3 protein. The table shows 350,000 to 450,000 distinct CDR3 sequences, with 20% occurring only once. On this clonotype: Its antigen is not identified.

Sequencing was performed on PBMCs or a T cell subset sorted from them (not recorded which). J is TRBJ1-2 and V is TRBV29-1; D gene ambiguous. The clonotype was recovered from an adult woman who had mild COVID-19 (a few samples of this study predate the infection). Cell type and time point are not known. As DNA, the CDR3 is TGCAGCGTTAACTCTGGGTATGGCTACACCTTC. This codes for CSVNSGYGYTF. Together with reference TRBV29-1 and TRBJ1-2, the CDR3 gives the full variable domain: SAVISQKPSRDICQRGTSLTIQCQVDSQVTMMFWYRQQPGQSLTLIATANQGSEATYESGFVIDKFPISRPNLTFSTLTVSNMSPEDSSIYLCSVNSGYGYTFGSGTRLTVV.